A selection of T cell receptor beta chains follows, all from one sample in a study of cytomegalovirus exposure and HLA in healthy donors. The data were produced by immunoSEQ multiplex PCR, yet TCRdb's version contains in-frame clones alone and is incomplete. The profile shows 100,000 to 150,000 clones, roughly 80% of them singletons. Sequencing input: PBMCs. These receptors were taken from a middle-aged woman in good health and CMV-seronegative. CDR3s include the opening cysteine and the closing phenylalanine or tryptophan. A D gene is named only where the DNA matches it firmly. Only part of the rows carry a size: once, few, many, or a class if the clone is expanded.

V	D	size	J	CDR3	DNA
TRBV5-4	TRBD2	-	TRBJ2-7	CASSLGGRDSYEQYF	TGTGCCAGCAGCTTGGGAGGGAGGGATTCCTACGAGCAGTACTTC
TRBV5-1	TRBD2	-	TRBJ2-4	CASSLSLGLVVDIQYF	TGCGCCAGCAGCTTGTCTCTCGGACTAGTTGTGGACATTCAGTACTTC
TRBV6-5	TRBD1	-	TRBJ1-1	CASRQGRTEAFF	TGTGCCAGCAGACAGGGGAGGACTGAAGCTTTCTTT
TRBV18	TRBD1	few	TRBJ1-2	CASSPGSDRGGGYTF	TGTGCCAGCTCACCGGGTTCCGACAGGGGTGGTGGCTACACCTTC
TRBV7-2	TRBD2	-	TRBJ2-5	CATSRAIGGAQYF	TGTGCCACCAGCAGGGCTATCGGGGGGGCCCAGTACTTC
TRBV7-2	TRBD1	-	TRBJ1-3	CASSLSGTGSGNTIYF	TGTGCCAGCAGCTTATCAGGGACAGGCTCTGGAAACACCATATATTTT
TRBV7-2	TRBD2	-	TRBJ2-3	CASSSFTRTSGSTDTQYF	TGTGCCAGCAGCTCCTTTACCAGGACTAGCGGGAGCACAGATACGCAGTATTTT
TRBV5-8	TRBD1	-	TRBJ1-1	CASSLVGQGVTEAFF	TGTGCCAGCAGCTTGGTTGGACAGGGTGTCACTGAAGCTTTCTTT
TRBV10-1	TRBD2	-	TRBJ2-1	CASSDRGGSPYNEQFF	TGCGCCAGCAGTGATAGAGGCGGGAGCCCGTACAATGAGCAGTTCTTC
TRBV10-3	-	few	TRBJ2-1	CATGSTSYNEQFF	TGTGCCACAGGCAGCACTTCCTACAATGAGCAGTTCTTC
TRBV10-3	TRBD2	-	TRBJ2-3	CAIQAGGTDTQYF	TGTGCCATCCAGGCGGGGGGCACAGATACGCAGTATTTT
TRBV2	-	-	TRBJ1-5	CASSQSNQPQHF	TGTGCCAGCTCCCAGAGCAATCAGCCCCAGCATTTT
TRBV27	-	-	TRBJ1-3	CASSLGRGLGNTIYF	TGTGCCAGCAGTTTGGGCAGGGGATTGGGAAACACCATATATTTT
TRBV6-5	-	-	TRBJ2-7	CASSYEGGGVEQYF	TGTGCCAGCAGTTACGAAGGGGGAGGGGTCGAGCAGTACTTC
TRBV5-6	-	once	TRBJ1-1	CASSLRGNTEAFF	TGTGCCAGCAGCTTACGCGGGAACACTGAAGCTTTCTTT
TRBV7-2	TRBD2	-	TRBJ2-1	CASSLVISGDVYNEQFF	TGTGCCAGCAGCTTAGTGATTAGCGGGGACGTCTACAATGAGCAGTTCTTC
TRBV28	TRBD2	-	TRBJ2-7	CASSLTGGEQYF	TGTGCCAGCAGTTTAACGGGGGGCGAGCAGTACTTC
TRBV7-2	-	-	TRBJ2-7	CASSPQGLASYEQYF	TGTGCCAGCAGCCCCCAGGGGCTAGCTTCTTACGAGCAGTACTTC
TRBV7-2	-	-	TRBJ1-1	CASSRQANTEAFF	TGTGCCAGCAGCCGACAGGCCAACACTGAAGCTTTCTTT
TRBV7-2	TRBD1	-	TRBJ1-3	CASRRDSLNTIYF	TGTGCCAGCAGACGGGACAGCCTGAACACCATATATTTT
TRBV4-3	TRBD2	once	TRBJ2-1	CASSQDSSGVRYNEQFF	TGCGCCAGCAGCCAAGATTCTAGCGGGGTACGATACAATGAGCAGTTCTTC
TRBV7-9	-	-	TRBJ1-3	CASSLGVRDSGNTIYF	TGTGCCAGCAGCTTAGGTGTCAGGGACTCTGGAAACACCATATATTTT
TRBV7-2	TRBD1	-	TRBJ2-7	CASSRDRGYEQYF	TGTGCCAGCAGCAGGGACAGGGGGTACGAGCAGTACTTC
TRBV7-2	-	-	TRBJ1-2	CASSQSRSNYGYTF	TGTGCCAGCAGCCAAAGTCGGTCTAACTATGGCTACACCTTC
TRBV13	-	few	TRBJ2-5	CASSSRLDSLGETQYF	TGTGCCAGCAGCTCCCGATTGGACAGTCTGGGGGAGACCCAGTACTTC
TRBV9	TRBD1	-	TRBJ1-3	CASSETGEAGNTIYF	TGTGCCAGCAGCGAGACAGGGGAGGCTGGAAACACCATATATTTT
TRBV11-2	-	-	TRBJ1-3	CASSPLQGNTIYF	TGTGCCAGCAGCCCCTTACAGGGTAACACCATATATTTT
TRBV10-3	TRBD1	few	TRBJ1-1	CAISKTGDTEAFF	TGTGCCATCAGCAAGACAGGGGACACTGAAGCTTTCTTT
TRBV2	TRBD1	-	TRBJ1-4	CARAGTENEKLFF	TGTGCCAGAGCCGGGACAGAAAATGAAAAACTGTTTTTT
TRBV9	TRBD1	-	TRBJ2-7	CASSVGQGPTEQYF	TGTGCCAGCAGCGTGGGACAGGGCCCGACCGAGCAGTACTTC
TRBV29-1	TRBD2	-	TRBJ2-1	CSVGGAKTSGSHNEQFF	TGCAGCGTTGGGGGGGCCAAGACTAGCGGGAGTCATAATGAGCAGTTCTTC
TRBV27	TRBD2	once	TRBJ2-5	CASSRLGLAGAETQYF	TGTGCCAGCAGTCGCTTAGGGCTAGCGGGGGCCGAGACCCAGTACTTC
TRBV9	TRBD1	-	TRBJ2-7	CASSVGTGESYEQYF	TGTGCCAGCAGCGTAGGTACAGGGGAATCCTACGAGCAGTACTTC
TRBV2	-	-	TRBJ2-5	CASMAGWGSETQYF	TGTGCCAGCATGGCGGGATGGGGGTCAGAGACCCAGTACTTC
TRBV27	-	-	TRBJ1-3	CASSGGGFTNSGNTIYF	TGTGCCAGCTCCGGTGGAGGGTTCACTAACTCTGGAAACACCATATATTTT
TRBV30	TRBD2	once	TRBJ2-1	CAWDGLAGGGLSGEQFF	TGTGCCTGGGACGGACTAGCGGGAGGAGGCTTGTCGGGAGAGCAGTTCTTC
TRBV19	-	-	TRBJ2-4	CASSSPQGVGGQYF	TGTGCCAGTAGTTCCCCCCAGGGAGTAGGGGGTCAGTACTTC
TRBV6-5	-	-	TRBJ2-5	CASIGARGETQYF	TGTGCCAGCATCGGGGCTAGGGGGGAGACCCAGTACTTC
TRBV7-3	TRBD1	few	TRBJ1-5	CASSDRQGSVHQPQHF	TGTGCCAGCAGCGATCGACAGGGGTCGGTGCATCAGCCCCAGCATTTT
TRBV4-1	TRBD2	-	TRBJ2-5	CASSQEILAGDRETQYF	TGCGCCAGCAGCCAAGAGATACTAGCGGGAGATAGAGAGACCCAGTACTTC
TRBV5-4	-	once	TRBJ1-2	CASSLAGNSPNYGYTF	TGTGCCAGCAGCTTGGCGGGGAACTCCCCTAACTATGGCTACACCTTC
TRBV5-1	-	few	TRBJ1-1	CASSKGREAMNTEAFF	TGCGCCAGCAGCAAAGGGCGGGAAGCAATGAACACTGAAGCTTTCTTT
TRBV27	TRBD2	-	TRBJ2-1	CASIRLAGYNEQFF	TGTGCCAGCATCCGTCTAGCGGGGTACAATGAGCAGTTCTTC
TRBV9	TRBD2	-	TRBJ2-1	CASSPRTSGRSYSYNEQFF	TGTGCCAGCAGCCCCCGGACTAGCGGGAGATCGTATTCCTACAATGAGCAGTTCTTC